This T cell receptor (beta chain) came from a study of cytomegalovirus exposure and HLA in healthy donors. Whole-study findings and limits: Exclusion as indistinguishable affected some V segments, including TRBV6-2 and TRBV6-3. In a later analysis, V- and J-gene trimming of beta chains associated with a DCLRE1C missense variant, replicated independently.

Both 60 Vbeta primers and 13 Jbeta primers went into the PCR. Generated by immunoSEQ multiplex PCR, the TCRdb table keeps only in-frame clones and is missing some. Of about 130,000 clones detected, less than 80% appear once; the ten largest clones hold approximately 3.9%. Points on this clone: Its target is unknown.

CDR3 size: 14 residues. Germline values: CDR1 GTSNPN, CDR2 SVGIG (reference sequence). V was cut by 0 bases and J by 3 bases, with 11 bases left in between. The rearrangement links TRBV30 to TRBJ1-1, with D unclear. Sequenced input: PBMCs. This TCR derives from a man aged 40-49 years in good health and CMV-seropositive. CDR3 in DNA: TGTGCCTGGAGTGTAACAGTCTCGGACACTGAAGCTTTCTTT. It yields the protein CAWSVTVSDTEAFF.